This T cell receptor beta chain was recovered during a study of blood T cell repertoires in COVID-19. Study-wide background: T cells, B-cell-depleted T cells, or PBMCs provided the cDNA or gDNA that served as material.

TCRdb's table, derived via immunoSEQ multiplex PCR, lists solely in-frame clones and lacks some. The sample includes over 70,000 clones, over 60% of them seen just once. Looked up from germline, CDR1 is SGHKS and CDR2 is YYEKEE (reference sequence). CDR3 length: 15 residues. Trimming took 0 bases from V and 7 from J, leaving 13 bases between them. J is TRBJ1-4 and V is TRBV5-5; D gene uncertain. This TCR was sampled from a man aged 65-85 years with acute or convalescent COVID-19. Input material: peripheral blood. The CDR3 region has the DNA TGTGCCAGCAGCTTGGGGGGAGACGGTGGTGAAAAACTGTTTTTT. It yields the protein CASSLGGDGGEKLFF.